The text below deals with one T cell receptor beta chain. No antigen is known for it. The V gene lost 6 bases and the J gene lost 2 bases, with 13 bases spanning the gap. The CDR3 extends over 15 amino acids. Germline CDR1 is MNHEY and CDR2 is SVGAGI. The entry originates in a study of shared clonotypes between healthy human individuals. Study results and caveats: A handful of donors had 4% to 5% of their naive CD4 clonotypes in common. Rarefaction analysis demonstrated incomplete sorted-subset sequencing notwithstanding large depth.

Replicate PCRs run on sorted subsets employed roughly 180 ng DNA, 25,000 to 35,000 T cell genomes. The data were produced by immunoSEQ multiplex PCR, yet TCRdb's version contains in-frame clones alone and is incomplete. This table holds 2,500,000 or so clones, around 90% found once. Donors, without exception, were Caucasian adults residing in Nashville, Tennessee. This TCR was sampled from a man younger than 30 in good health. Sequencing was done on a sample of naive CD4+ T cells sorted from blood. Subset denoted: CD45RA+ positively selected. The chain couples TRBV6-5 to TRBJ2-2, with D possibly being TRBD1 (6 bases). The CDR3 loop is CASSTWDTNTGELFF. The CDR3 coding sequence is TGTGCCAGCAGCACCTGGGACACAAACACCGGGGAGCTGTTTTTT.